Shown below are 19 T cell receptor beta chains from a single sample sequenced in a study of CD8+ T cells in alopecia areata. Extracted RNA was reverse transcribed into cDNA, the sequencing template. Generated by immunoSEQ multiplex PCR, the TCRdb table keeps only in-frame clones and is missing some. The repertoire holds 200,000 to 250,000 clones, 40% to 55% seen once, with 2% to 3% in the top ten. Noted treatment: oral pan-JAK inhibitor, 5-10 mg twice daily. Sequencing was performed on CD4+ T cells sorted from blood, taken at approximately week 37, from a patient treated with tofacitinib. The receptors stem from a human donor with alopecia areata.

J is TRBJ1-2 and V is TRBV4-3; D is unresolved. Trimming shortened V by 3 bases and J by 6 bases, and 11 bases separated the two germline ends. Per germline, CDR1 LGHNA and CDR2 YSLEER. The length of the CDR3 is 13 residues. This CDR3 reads CASSQLGGDGYTF. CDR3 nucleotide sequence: TGCGCCAGCAGCCAGCTAGGAGGCGATGGCTACACCTTC.

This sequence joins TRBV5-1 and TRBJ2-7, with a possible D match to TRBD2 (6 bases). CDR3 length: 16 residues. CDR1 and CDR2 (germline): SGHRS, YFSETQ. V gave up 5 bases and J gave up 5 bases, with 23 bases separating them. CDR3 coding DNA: TGCGCCAGCAGACCCTCCGCGGGGTTGAAGGTTAACGAGCAGTACTTC. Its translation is CASRPSAGLKVNEQYF.

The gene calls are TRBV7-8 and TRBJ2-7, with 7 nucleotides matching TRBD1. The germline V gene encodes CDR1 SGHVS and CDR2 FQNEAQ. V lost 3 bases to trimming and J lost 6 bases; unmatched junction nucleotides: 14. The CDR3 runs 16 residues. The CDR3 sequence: CASSLEWTGPLGEQYF. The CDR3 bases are TGTGCCAGCAGCTTGGAATGGACAGGTCCTCTTGGCGAGCAGTACTTC.

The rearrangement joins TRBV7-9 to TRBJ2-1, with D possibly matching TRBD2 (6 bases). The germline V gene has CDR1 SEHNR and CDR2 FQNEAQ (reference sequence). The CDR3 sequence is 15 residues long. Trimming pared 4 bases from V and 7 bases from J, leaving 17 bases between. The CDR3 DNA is TGTGCCAGCAGCTCTACGGGAGTATTATGGAATGAGCAGTTCTTC. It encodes CASSSTGVLWNEQFF. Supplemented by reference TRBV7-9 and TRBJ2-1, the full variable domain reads DTGVSQNPRHKITKRGQNVTFRCDPISEHNRLYWYRQTLGQGPEFLTYFQNEAQLEKSRLLSDRFSAERPKGSFSTLEIQRTEQGDSAMYLCASSSTGVLWNEQFFGPGTRLTVL.

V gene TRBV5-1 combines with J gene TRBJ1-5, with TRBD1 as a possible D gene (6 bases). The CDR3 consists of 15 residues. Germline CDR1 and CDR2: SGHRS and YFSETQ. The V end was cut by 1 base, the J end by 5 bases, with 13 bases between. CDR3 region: CASSLRAGVDQPQHF. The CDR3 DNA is TGCGCCAGCAGCTTGCGTGCAGGGGTGGATCAGCCCCAGCATTTT.

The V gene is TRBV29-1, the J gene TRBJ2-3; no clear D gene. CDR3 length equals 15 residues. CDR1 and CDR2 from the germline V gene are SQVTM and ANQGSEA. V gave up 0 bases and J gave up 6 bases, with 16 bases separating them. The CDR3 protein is CSVEDRASGPDTQYF. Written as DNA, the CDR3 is TGCAGCGTTGAAGATCGGGCGTCGGGCCCTGATACGCAGTATTTT.

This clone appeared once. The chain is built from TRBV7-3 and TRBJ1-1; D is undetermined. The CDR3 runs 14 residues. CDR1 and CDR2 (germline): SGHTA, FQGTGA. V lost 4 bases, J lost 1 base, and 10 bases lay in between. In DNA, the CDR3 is TGTGCCAGCAGCTCTTCGGGGAGGAACACTGAAGCTTTCTTT. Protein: CASSSSGRNTEAFF.

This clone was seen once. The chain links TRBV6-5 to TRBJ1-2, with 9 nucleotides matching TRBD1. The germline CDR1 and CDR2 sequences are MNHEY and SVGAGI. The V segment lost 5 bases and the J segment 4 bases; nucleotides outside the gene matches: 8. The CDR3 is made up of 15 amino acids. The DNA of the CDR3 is TGTGCCAGCAGTGCTGATGGGACAGGGTCCTATGGCTACACCTTC. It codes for CASSADGTGSYGYTF.

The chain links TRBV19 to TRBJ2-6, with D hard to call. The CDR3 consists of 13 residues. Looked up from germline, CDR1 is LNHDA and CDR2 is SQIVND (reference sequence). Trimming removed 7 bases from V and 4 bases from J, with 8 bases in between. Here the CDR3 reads CASNPSGANVLTF. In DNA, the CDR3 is TGTGCCAGTAACCCTTCCGGGGCCAACGTCCTGACTTTC.

The CDR3 DNA reads as TGTGCCAGCAGCGCCATCGGGACTAGACTCACAGATACGCAGTATTTT. Its protein product is CASSAIGTRLTDTQYF. This sequence joins TRBV9 and TRBJ2-3, with 8 nucleotides matching TRBD2. Germline V lookup: CDR1 SGDLS, CDR2 YYNGEE. The CDR3 runs to 16 residues. V shed 3 bases, J shed 2 bases, and the junction held 8 bases outside the gene matches.

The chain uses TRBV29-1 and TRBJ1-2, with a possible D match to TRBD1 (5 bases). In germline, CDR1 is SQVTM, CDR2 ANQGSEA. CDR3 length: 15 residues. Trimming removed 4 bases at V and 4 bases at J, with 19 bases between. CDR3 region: CSVGDSGLGAYGYTF. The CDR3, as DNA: TGCAGCGTTGGAGATTCGGGACTCGGAGCCTATGGCTACACCTTC.

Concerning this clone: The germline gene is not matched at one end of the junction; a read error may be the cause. The chain's CDR3 is CAISVAQGVTDTQYF. In DNA form, the CDR3 reads TGTGCCATCAGTGTGGCTCAGGGGGTTACAGATACGCAGTATTTT. The chain has TRBV6-5 and TRBJ2-3; 7 bases map to TRBD1. The CDR3 is made up of 15 amino acids. CDR1 and CDR2 (germline): MNHEY, SVGAGI.

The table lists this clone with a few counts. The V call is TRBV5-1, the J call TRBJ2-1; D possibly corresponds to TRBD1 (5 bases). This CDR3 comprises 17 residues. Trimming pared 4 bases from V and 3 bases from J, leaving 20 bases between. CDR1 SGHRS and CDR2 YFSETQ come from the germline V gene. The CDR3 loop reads CASSTTGAPLGYNEQFF. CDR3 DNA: TGCGCCAGCAGCACCACTGGGGCCCCCTTGGGCTACAATGAGCAGTTCTTC.

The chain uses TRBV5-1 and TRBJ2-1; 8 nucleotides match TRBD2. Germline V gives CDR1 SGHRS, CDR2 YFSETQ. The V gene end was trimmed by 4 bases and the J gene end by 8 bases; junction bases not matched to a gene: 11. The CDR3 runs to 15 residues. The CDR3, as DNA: TGCGCCAGCAGCCTCAACCCGGGACTAGTGGATGAGCAGTTCTTC. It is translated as CASSLNPGLVDEQFF. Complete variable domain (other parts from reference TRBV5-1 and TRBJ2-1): KAGVTQTPRYLIKTRGQQVTLSCSPISGHRSVSWYQQTPGQGLQFLFEYFSETQRNKGNFPGRFSGRQFSNSRSEMNVSTLELGDSALYLCASSLNPGLVDEQFFGPGTRLTVL.

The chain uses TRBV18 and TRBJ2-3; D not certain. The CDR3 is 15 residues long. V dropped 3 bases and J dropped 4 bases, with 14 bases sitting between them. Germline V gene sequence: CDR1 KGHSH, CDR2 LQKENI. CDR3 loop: CASSPRRTEADTQYF. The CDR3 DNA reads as TGTGCCAGCTCACCGAGACGGACCGAGGCAGATACGCAGTATTTT.

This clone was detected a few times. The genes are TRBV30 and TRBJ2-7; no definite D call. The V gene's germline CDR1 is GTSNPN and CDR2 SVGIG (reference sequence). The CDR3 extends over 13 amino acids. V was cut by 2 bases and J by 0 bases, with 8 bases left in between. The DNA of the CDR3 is TGTGCCTGGAGTTCAGGCATCTCCTACGAGCAGTACTTC. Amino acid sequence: CAWSSGISYEQYF.

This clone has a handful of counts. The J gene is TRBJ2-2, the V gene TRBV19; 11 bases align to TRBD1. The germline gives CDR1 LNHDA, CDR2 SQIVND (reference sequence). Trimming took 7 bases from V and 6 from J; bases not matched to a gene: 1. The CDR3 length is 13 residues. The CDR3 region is CASMGQGAGELFF. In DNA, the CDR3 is TGTGCCAGTATGGGACAGGGGGCCGGGGAGCTGTTTTTT. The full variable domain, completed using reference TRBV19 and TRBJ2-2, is DGGITQSPKYLFRKEGQNVTLSCEQNLNHDAMYWYRQDPGQGLRLIYYSQIVNDFQKGDIAEGYSVSREKKESFPLTVTSAQKNPTAFYLCASMGQGAGELFFGEGSRLTVL.

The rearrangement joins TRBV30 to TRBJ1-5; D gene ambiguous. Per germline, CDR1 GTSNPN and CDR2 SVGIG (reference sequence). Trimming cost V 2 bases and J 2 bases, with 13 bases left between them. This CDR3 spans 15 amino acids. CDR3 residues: CAWSFTTAGNQPQHF. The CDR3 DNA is TGTGCCTGGAGTTTCACCACAGCAGGCAATCAGCCCCAGCATTTT.

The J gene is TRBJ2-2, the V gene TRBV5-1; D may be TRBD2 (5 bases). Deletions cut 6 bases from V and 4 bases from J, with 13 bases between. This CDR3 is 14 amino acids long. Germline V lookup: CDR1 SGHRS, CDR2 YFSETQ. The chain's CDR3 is CASTLADTTGELFF. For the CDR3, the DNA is TGCGCCAGCACGCTAGCAGATACCACCGGGGAGCTGTTTTTT.